This T cell receptor (beta chain) originates from a study of immune evolution from preneoplasia to lung adenocarcinoma. Whole-study findings and limits: Later-stage lesions seemingly showed higher T cell density and diversity than normal lung.

V shed 6 bases, J shed 6 bases, and the junction held 8 bases outside the gene matches. Germline assignment: CDR1 MNHEY and CDR2 SVGAGI. The CDR3 consists of 13 residues. Method: immunoSEQ multiplex PCR; TCRdb's copy keeps in-frame clones and lacks some. This sample has roughly 3,700 clones; 65% to 85% occur once, and the top ten carry roughly 6%. Worth noting for this clone: The antigen is not known.

Between the mid-2010s and the late 2010s, patients underwent resection in Japan or China. The sequenced sample was FFPE lung adenocarcinoma in situ tissue. The chain joins TRBV6-5 to TRBJ2-7; 7 positions agree with TRBD2. The clonotype comes from a person in their 70s with lung adenocarcinoma. The CDR3 sequence: CASSSAGDPEQYF. DNA for the CDR3: TGTGCCAGCAGCTCGGCGGGAGATCCCGAGCAGTACTTC.